A selection of T cell receptor beta chains follows, all from one sample in a study of T cell responses to AZD1222 COVID-19 vaccine. TCRdb's table, derived via immunoSEQ multiplex PCR, lists solely in-frame clones and lacks some. The data contain approximately 80,000 clones, over 80% of them singletons. Specimen: peripheral blood, collected on day 0 of AZD1222 vaccination. The receptors derive from an adult in good health. The conserved cysteine and the conserved F or W are not part of the CDR3 here. Size is omitted from some rows. Given values are once, few, many or a class for expanded clones.

clone_size v_call cdr3_aa
. TRBV7-8 ASSKDRVTEQF
. TRBV19 ASSIDGSGTEAF
. TRBV7-2 ASSLVSNQPQH
. TRBV3-1/TRBV3-2 ASSQAYRQGAEAF
. TRBV11-2 ASSLRRSTGELF
once TRBV11-2 ASSLDRAGVNSPLH
. TRBV2 ASSDVGSYEQY
. TRBV19 ASKWGGNQPQH
. TRBV2 AGAGGSYEQY
. TRBV7-9 ASSPPWDNYNEQF
. TRBV7-2 ASSHTGTRDYNEQF
. TRBV7-9 ASSLTGAEHYGYT
. TRBV18 ASSPPGASTTGELF
once TRBV19 ATRSGRDTEAF
. TRBV27 ASSLVGDKSSPLH
. TRBV7-3 ASSLSKGGGAQDTQY
. TRBV11-2 ASSLTGNSLNYGYT
. TRBV7-3 ASSSTGTGGYTEAF
. TRBV4-3 ASSPGLIEKLF
. TRBV5-1 ASSITTGSYYEQY
. TRBV5-1 ASSWNGRSSGNTIY
. TRBV5-6 ASSLARDRNTEAF
. TRBV5-6 ASRGLVGDTDTQY
. TRBV30 AWSGGIGGYT
. TRBV5-1 ASSLAGRSGDEKLF
. TRBV18 ASSPGRADTQY
few TRBV5-1 ASSLRPRNTGELF
. TRBV12-3/TRBV12-4 ASSPNTEAF
. TRBV7-3 ASSFGTSGTEQF
. TRBV12-3/TRBV12-4 ASSFGGSTEAF
. TRBV7-8 ASSLYGEPEAF